Detailed here is one T cell receptor (beta chain). Its target is unknown. Per germline, CDR1 WSHSY and CDR2 SAAADI. CDR3 size: 14 residues. With V trimmed by 5 bases and J by 4 bases, 7 bases remained unmatched. Sequencing was performed with immunoSEQ multiplex PCR; in TCRdb, only in-frame clones are kept and a portion is missing. The sample consists of about 22,000 clones, approximately 97% of them appearing once. This sample is drawn from a study of T cells after posttransplantation cyclophosphamide. Study conclusions and caveats: Tissue-infiltrating T cells from skin or gut overlapped little with blood T cells. Recipient CMV seropositivity and CMV reactivation strongly tracked TRB clonality. Donor CD8+ memory clones often dominated recipient blood repertoires at later times.

The naive gate required viable CD3+CD4+ or CD3+CD8+ cells with CCR7+CD45RA+CD45RO-CD95-CD27+CD28+ phenotype. Peripheral blood was collected from the related graft donor on the marrow donation day. The TCR sequence derives from a man in his fifties or sixties in good health, CMV-negative, and a related stem cell transplant donor. This chain joins TRBV10-2 and TRBJ1-2, with 7 positions matching TRBD1. What was sequenced was naive CD4+ T cells sorted from PBMCs. DNA of the CDR3: TGCGCCAGCAGTTACAGGGGAGAAGGCTATGGCTACACCTTC. Protein sequence: CASSYRGEGYGYTF.